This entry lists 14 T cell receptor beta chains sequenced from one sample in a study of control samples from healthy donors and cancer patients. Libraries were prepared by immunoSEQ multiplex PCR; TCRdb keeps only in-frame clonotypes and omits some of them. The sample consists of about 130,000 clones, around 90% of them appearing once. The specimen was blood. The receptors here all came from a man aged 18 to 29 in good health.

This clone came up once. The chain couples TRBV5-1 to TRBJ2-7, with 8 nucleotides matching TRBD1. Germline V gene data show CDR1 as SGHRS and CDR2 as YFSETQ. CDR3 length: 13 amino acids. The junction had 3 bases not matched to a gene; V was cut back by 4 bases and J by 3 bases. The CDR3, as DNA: TGCGCCAGCAGCCCGACAGGGGACTACGAGCAGTACTTC. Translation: CASSPTGDYEQYF.

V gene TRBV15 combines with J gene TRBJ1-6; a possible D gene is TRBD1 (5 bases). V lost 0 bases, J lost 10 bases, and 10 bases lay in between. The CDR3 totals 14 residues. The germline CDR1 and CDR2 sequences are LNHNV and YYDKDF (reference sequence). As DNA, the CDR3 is TGTGCCACCAGCAGAGATAAAGGGGCCTCACCCCTCCACTTT. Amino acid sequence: CATSRDKGASPLHF.

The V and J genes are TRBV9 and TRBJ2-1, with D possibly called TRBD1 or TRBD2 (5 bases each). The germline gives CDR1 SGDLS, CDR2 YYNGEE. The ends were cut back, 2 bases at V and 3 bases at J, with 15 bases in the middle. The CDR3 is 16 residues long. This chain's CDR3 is CASSVLRDGGYNEQFF. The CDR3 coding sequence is TGTGCCAGCAGCGTGCTTAGGGACGGAGGCTACAATGAGCAGTTCTTC.

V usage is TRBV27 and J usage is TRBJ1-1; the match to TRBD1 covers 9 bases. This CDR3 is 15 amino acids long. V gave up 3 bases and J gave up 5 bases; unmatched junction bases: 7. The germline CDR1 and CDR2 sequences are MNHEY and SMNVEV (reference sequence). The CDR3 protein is CASSLRGTGTTEAFF. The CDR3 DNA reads TGTGCCAGCAGTTTGCGGGGGACAGGGACGACTGAAGCTTTCTTT.

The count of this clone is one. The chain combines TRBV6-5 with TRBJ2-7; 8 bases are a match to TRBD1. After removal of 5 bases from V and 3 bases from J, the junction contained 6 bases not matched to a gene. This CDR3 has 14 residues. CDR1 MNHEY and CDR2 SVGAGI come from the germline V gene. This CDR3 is CASSPRTGLYEQYF. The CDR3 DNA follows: TGTGCCAGCAGTCCCCGGACAGGGCTCTACGAGCAGTACTTC.

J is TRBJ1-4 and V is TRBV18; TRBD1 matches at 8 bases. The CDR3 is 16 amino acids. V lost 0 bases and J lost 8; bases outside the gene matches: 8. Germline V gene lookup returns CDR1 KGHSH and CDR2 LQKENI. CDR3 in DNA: TGTGCCAGCTCACCACCAGGCCAGGGGGCCGGGGAAAAACTGTTTTTT. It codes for CASSPPGQGAGEKLFF.

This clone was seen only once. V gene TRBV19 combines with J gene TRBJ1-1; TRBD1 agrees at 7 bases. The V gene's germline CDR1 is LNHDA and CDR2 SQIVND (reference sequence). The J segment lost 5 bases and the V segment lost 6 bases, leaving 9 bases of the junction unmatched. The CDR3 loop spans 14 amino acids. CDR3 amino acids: CASRRVDRWTEAFF. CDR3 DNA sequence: TGTGCCAGTAGAAGAGTGGACAGGTGGACTGAAGCTTTCTTT. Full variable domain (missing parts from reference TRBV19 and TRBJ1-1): DGGITQSPKYLFRKEGQNVTLSCEQNLNHDAMYWYRQDPGQGLRLIYYSQIVNDFQKGDIAEGYSVSREKKESFPLTVTSAQKNPTAFYLCASRRVDRWTEAFFGQGTRLTVV.

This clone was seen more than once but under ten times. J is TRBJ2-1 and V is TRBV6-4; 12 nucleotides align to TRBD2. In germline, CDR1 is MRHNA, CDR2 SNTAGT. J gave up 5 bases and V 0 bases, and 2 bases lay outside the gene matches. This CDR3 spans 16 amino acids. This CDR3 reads CASSDSTSGGHNEQFF. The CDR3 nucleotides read TGTGCCAGCAGTGACTCGACTAGCGGGGGCCACAATGAGCAGTTCTTC.

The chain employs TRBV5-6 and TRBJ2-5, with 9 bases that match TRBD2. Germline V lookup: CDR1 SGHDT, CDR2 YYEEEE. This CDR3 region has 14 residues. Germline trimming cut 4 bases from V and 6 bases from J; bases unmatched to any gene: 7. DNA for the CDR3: TGTGCCAGCAGCCGGCGGGGGGGCCCGAAGACCCAGTACTTC. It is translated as CASSRRGGPKTQYF.

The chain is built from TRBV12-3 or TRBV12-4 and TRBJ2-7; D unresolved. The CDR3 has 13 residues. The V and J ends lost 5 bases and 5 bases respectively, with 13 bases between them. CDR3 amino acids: CASSHTFGDEQYF. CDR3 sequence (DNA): TGTGCCAGCAGTCATACTTTCGGAGACGAGCAGTACTTC.

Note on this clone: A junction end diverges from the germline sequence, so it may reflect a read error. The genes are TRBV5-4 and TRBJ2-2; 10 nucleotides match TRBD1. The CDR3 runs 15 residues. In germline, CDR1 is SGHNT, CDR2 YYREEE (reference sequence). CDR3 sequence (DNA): TGTGCCAGCAGCTTTAGGGACAGGGGAAACCGGGGAGCTGTTTTT. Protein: CASSFRDRGNRGAVF.

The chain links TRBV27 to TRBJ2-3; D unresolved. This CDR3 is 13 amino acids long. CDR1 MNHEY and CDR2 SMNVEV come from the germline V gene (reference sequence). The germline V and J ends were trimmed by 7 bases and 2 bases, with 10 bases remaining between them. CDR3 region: CASTSLNTDTQYF. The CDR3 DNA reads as TGTGCCAGCACCTCATTGAACACAGATACGCAGTATTTT.

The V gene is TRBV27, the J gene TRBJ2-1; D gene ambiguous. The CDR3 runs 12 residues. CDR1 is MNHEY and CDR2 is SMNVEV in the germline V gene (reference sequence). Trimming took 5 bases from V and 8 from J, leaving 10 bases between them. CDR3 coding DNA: TGTGCCAGCAGTAGCAGTTTCCATGAGCAGTTCTTC. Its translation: CASSSSFHEQFF.

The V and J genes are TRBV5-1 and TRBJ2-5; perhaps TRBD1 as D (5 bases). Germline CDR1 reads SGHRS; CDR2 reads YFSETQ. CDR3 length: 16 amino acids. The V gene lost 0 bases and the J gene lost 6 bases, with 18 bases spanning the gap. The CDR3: CASSLAQGGISQTQYF. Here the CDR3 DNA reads TGCGCCAGCAGCTTGGCCCAGGGTGGTATATCCCAGACCCAGTACTTC.